One and the same sample provided the 7 T cell receptor beta chains below, sequenced in a study of blood T cell repertoires in COVID-19. Only in-frame clones appear in the TCRdb table, and some are missing; sequencing was by immunoSEQ multiplex PCR. The sample shows about 200,000 clones, under 90% of them seen only once. The sample taken for sequencing was PBMCs or T cells enriched from blood (not recorded which). The receptors shown here come from a woman between 45 and 65 years old who had been exposed to COVID-19.

The rearrangement joins TRBV6-2 or TRBV6-3 to TRBJ1-2; 7 bases map to TRBD1. Germline values: CDR1 MNHEY, CDR2 SVGEGT. V shed 6 bases and J 4 bases; nucleotides not matched to a gene: 11. The CDR3 extends over 15 amino acids. The CDR3 nucleotides are TGTGCCAGCAGCAGAGGGCGGGGGGACAGCTATGGCTACACCTTC. It translates to CASSRGRGDSYGYTF.

The genes are TRBV18 and TRBJ2-7; D gene uncertain. The CDR3 consists of 13 residues. Germline CDR1 is KGHSH and CDR2 is LQKENI. V was trimmed by 2 bases and J by 2 bases, leaving 7 bases between them. CDR3 coding DNA: TGTGCCAGCTCACCAGGGCCGGCCTACGAGCAGTACTTC. Its protein is CASSPGPAYEQYF.

This rearrangement joins TRBV27 to TRBJ2-7, with D possibly matching TRBD1 (6 bases). The CDR3 has 16 amino acids. The ends were cut back, 3 bases at V and 0 bases at J, with 15 bases in the middle. The germline CDR1 and CDR2 sequences are MNHEY and SMNVEV (reference sequence). The CDR3 DNA reads TGTGCCAGCAGTTTCAGGGGCCCCCAGAGCTCCTACGAGCAGTACTTC. Residues: CASSFRGPQSSYEQYF.

This chain links TRBV19 with TRBJ1-5; 7 bases align to TRBD1. Germline CDR1 LNHDA, CDR2 SQIVND (reference sequence). There are 14 residues in the CDR3. The J segment lost 4 bases and the V segment lost 3 bases, leaving 3 bases of the junction unmatched. For the CDR3, the DNA is TGTGCCAGTAGTATCCAACAGGGGAATCAGCCCCAGCATTTT. This translates into CASSIQQGNQPQHF.

This sequence joins TRBV7-8 and TRBJ2-3; 10 bases are shared with TRBD2. The CDR3 consists of 17 residues. V was pared by 1 base and J by 3 bases, with 7 bases of the junction left unmatched. Germline lookup yields CDR1 SGHVS and CDR2 FQNEAQ. The CDR3 is CASSLGLAGATTDTQYF. The CDR3 nucleotides read TGTGCCAGCAGCTTAGGGCTAGCGGGGGCCACTACAGATACGCAGTATTTT.

The chain links TRBV6-5 to TRBJ1-6, with D tentatively TRBD1 (6 bases). V was trimmed by 6 bases and J by 8 bases, leaving 11 bases between them. The CDR3 is made up of 13 amino acids. Looked up from germline, CDR1 is MNHEY and CDR2 is SVGAGI. In DNA, the CDR3 is TGTGCCAGCAGCACTAGGACAGATTCACCCCTCCACTTT. Encoded protein: CASSTRTDSPLHF.

The rearrangement links TRBV20-1 to TRBJ2-5; no clear D. CDR3 length: 11 residues. V was shortened by 0 bases and J by 5 bases, with 4 bases between the two germline ends. Per the germline V gene, CDR1 is DFQATT and CDR2 is SNEGSKA (reference sequence). This CDR3 is CSAREAETQYF. CDR3 coding DNA: TGCAGTGCTAGAGAAGCTGAGACCCAGTACTTC.